Following are 14 T cell receptor beta chains from one sample sequenced in a study of neurological immune-mediated disorders. TCRdb redid the calling of the 5' RACE reads with MiXCR, one entry per CDR3 protein. The repertoire has about 79,000 distinct CDR3 sequences, roughly 13% of them found once; the top ten carry under 7%. Sequenced: PBMCs. The receptors here all came from a woman aged 45 to 65 in good health.

This clonotype has at least ten counts. The chain is built from TRBV5-6 and TRBJ1-1; 8 nucleotides match TRBD1. V trimming: 0 bases; J trimming: 11 bases; junction bases outside the gene matches: 9. Germline lookup yields CDR1 SGHDT and CDR2 YYEEEE. The CDR3 spans 14 residues. This CDR3 is CASSLDSQGDAAFF. Written as DNA, the CDR3 is TGTGCCAGCAGCTTGGATTCACAGGGGGACGCTGCTTTCTTT.

This clonotype was detected a few times. This chain connects TRBV6-5 to TRBJ2-7, with D perhaps matching TRBD1 (5 bases). Trimming left V 4 bases short and J 2 bases short, with 15 bases between. This CDR3 has 15 residues. CDR1 is MNHEY, CDR2 SVGAGI, per germline. The CDR3 DNA is TGTGCCAGCAGTTTCCAGGGCCCAAACACCTACGAGCAGTACTTC. This encodes CASSFQGPNTYEQYF.

Many counts were recorded for this clonotype. The chain's CDR3 is CASSFDSLPNYGYTF. The CDR3 nucleotides are TGTGCCAGCAGCTTTGACAGCCTTCCTAACTATGGCTACACCTTC. The chain uses TRBV5-5 and TRBJ1-2, with D possibly TRBD1 on 5 matching bases. V shed 2 bases and J shed 0 bases, with 11 bases lying between them. The CDR3 has 15 amino acids. The germline V gene encodes CDR1 SGHKS and CDR2 YYEKEE (reference sequence).

This clonotype was counted at least ten times. The rearrangement links TRBV12-3 or TRBV12-4 to TRBJ2-1, with D unclear. V lost 4 bases, J lost 6 bases, and 16 bases lay in between. The CDR3 extends over 15 amino acids. The CDR3 spells CASSYLIGSRNEQFF. The CDR3, as DNA: TGTGCCAGCAGTTACCTAATAGGTTCCCGCAATGAGCAGTTCTTC.

This clonotype was recorded at least ten times. The chain couples TRBV5-1 to TRBJ2-6; unclear D gene. Per germline, CDR1 SGHRS and CDR2 YFSETQ. CDR3 length: 15 amino acids. V lost 0 bases to trimming and J lost 3 bases, with 7 bases between them. Here the CDR3 DNA reads TGCGCCAGCAGCTTGGACCCACTTGGGGCCAACGTCCTGACTTTC. Translation gives CASSLDPLGANVLTF.

In this sample, this clonotype turned up many times. The chain couples TRBV28 to TRBJ1-2; TRBD1 matches 7 bases. J gave up 7 bases and V 4 bases, and 12 bases lay outside the gene matches. CDR1 is MDHEN, CDR2 SYDVKM, per germline. The CDR3 runs 15 residues. The CDR3 region has the DNA TGTGCCAGCAGTTATACAGGGGTAGAATATGGTGGCTACACCTTC. This codes for CASSYTGVEYGGYTF.

The chain employs TRBV29-1 and TRBJ1-3; D call uncertain. The V gene's germline CDR1 is SQVTM and CDR2 ANQGSEA. Trimming removed 3 bases at V and 4 bases at J, with 7 bases between. This CDR3 has 12 residues. CDR3 protein: CSVEGRGNTIYF. The DNA for the CDR3 is TGCAGCGTTGAGGGTCGAGGAAACACCATATATTTT.

This clonotype came up many times. J is TRBJ2-7 and V is TRBV20-1; D uncertain. The CDR3 is made up of 12 amino acids. V was trimmed by 5 bases and J by 3 bases, leaving 11 bases between them. CDR1 is DFQATT, CDR2 SNEGSKA, per germline (reference sequence). The CDR3 loop is CSAETAYYEQYF. For the CDR3, the DNA is TGCAGTGCTGAGACGGCTTACTACGAGCAGTACTTC.

This chain joins TRBV5-1 and TRBJ2-6; D unresolved. V lost 4 bases to trimming and J lost 0 bases, with 11 bases between them. This CDR3 is 16 amino acids long. CDR1 is SGHRS, CDR2 YFSETQ, per germline. CDR3 coding DNA: TGCGCCAGCAGCCCCCTCGTCGTCTCTGGGGCCAACGTCCTGACTTTC. Translating gives CASSPLVVSGANVLTF.

This clonotype was found many times. This sequence joins TRBV20-1 and TRBJ1-4; maybe TRBD1 (6 bases). The CDR3 sequence is 14 residues long. The V end lost 5 bases, the J end lost 7 bases, and 17 bases lay between the germline ends. Germline values: CDR1 DFQATT, CDR2 SNEGSKA (reference sequence). The CDR3 sequence is CSAQNRVGSEKLFF. In DNA form, the CDR3 reads TGCAGTGCTCAAAACAGGGTCGGGAGTGAAAAACTGTTTTTT.

There are many counts of this clonotype. The chain links TRBV5-1 to TRBJ1-2, with D perhaps TRBD1 (5 bases). V was clipped by 3 bases and J by 4 bases, with 13 bases between them. Looked up from germline, CDR1 is SGHRS and CDR2 is YFSETQ. The CDR3 length is 14 residues. The CDR3, as DNA: TGCGCCAGCAGCTCGGAGGGACGAAGCTATGGCTACACCTTC. Translating it yields CASSSEGRSYGYTF.

For this clonotype: A much larger clone sits a single nucleotide away, making a read error possible. The V gene is TRBV3-1, the J gene TRBJ1-1; D possibly corresponds to TRBD1 (6 bases). The CDR3 has 18 residues. The V end lost 0 bases, the J end lost 1 base, and 18 bases lay between the germline ends. Germline lookup yields CDR1 LGHDT and CDR2 YNNKEL (reference sequence). The CDR3 reads CASSQESRGAGKNTEAFF. CDR3 coding DNA: TGTGCCAGCAGCCAAGAATCGCGGGGGGCAGGGAAGAACACTGAAGCTTTCTTT. Based on the CDR3 plus reference TRBV3-1 and TRBJ1-1, the full variable domain is DTAVSQTPKYLVTQMGNDKSIKCEQNLGHDTMYWYKQDSKKFLKIMFSYNNKELIINETVPNRFSPKSPDKAHLNLHINSLELGDSAVYFCASSQESRGAGKNTEAFFGQGTRLTVV.

This clonotype was detected ten times or more. The chain joins TRBV5-1 to TRBJ2-1, with TRBD2 matching 8 bases. Trimming at V came to 6 bases and at J to 4 bases, leaving 9 bases not matched to a gene. Looked up from germline, CDR1 is SGHRS and CDR2 is YFSETQ. The CDR3 loop spans 15 amino acids. CDR3 sequence (DNA): TGCGCCAGCACCGAGGTGGCGGGAGGTTACAATGAGCAGTTCTTC. The encoded protein is CASTEVAGGYNEQFF.

To note about this clonotype: This clone may be a read error of a much larger clone one base away. The CDR3 bases are TGCGCCAGCAGCCTGGTGGTGAGTGAGCAGTTCTTC. It encodes CASSLVVSEQFF. The J gene is TRBJ2-1, the V gene TRBV5-1; no clear D gene. Between the trimmed V and J ends, which lost 4 bases and 9 bases, there was a span of 11 bases. The CDR3 length is 12 residues. Germline V gives CDR1 SGHRS, CDR2 YFSETQ.